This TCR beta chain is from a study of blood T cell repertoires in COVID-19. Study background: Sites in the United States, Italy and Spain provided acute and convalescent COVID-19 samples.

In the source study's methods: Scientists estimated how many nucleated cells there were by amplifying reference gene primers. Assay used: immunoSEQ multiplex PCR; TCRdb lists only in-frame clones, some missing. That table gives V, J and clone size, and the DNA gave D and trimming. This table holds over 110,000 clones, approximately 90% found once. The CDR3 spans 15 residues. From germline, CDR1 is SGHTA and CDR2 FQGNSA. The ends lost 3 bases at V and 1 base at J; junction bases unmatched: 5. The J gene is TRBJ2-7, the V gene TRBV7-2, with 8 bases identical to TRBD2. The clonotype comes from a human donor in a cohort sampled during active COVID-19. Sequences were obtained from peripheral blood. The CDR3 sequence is CASSLTGTRSYEQYF. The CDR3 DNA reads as TGTGCCAGCAGCTTGACCGGGACTAGGTCCTACGAGCAGTACTTC.